This T cell receptor beta chain was sequenced for a study of T cell repertoires in cytomegalovirus infection. TCRdb re-analysed the reads in MiXCR, keeping a single row per CDR3 protein. The sample consists of some 900,000 distinct CDR3 sequences, approximately 32% of them appearing once. Germline-derived CDR1 and CDR2 are SGHRS and YFSETQ. With V trimmed by 4 bases and J by 6 bases, 12 bases remained unmatched. The CDR3 has 15 amino acids. This clonotype showed up just a few times. Its antigen is not known. The chain couples TRBV5-1 to TRBJ1-2, with 7 nucleotides matching TRBD1. This TCR came from a human donor in good health (CMV status not recorded). Some clones in this sample may be carry-over from other donors' samples. Source: cultured CD8+ T cells from PBMCs, taken from culture after CMV antigen stimulation. DNA for the CDR3: TGCGCCAGCAGCATCGGGACAGCCCCCCATGATGGCTACACCTTC. Translated, it gives CASSIGTAPHDGYTF. The variable domain in full, with the rest retrieved from reference TRBV5-1 and TRBJ1-2, is KAGVTQTPRYLIKTRGQQVTLSCSPISGHRSVSWYQQTPGQGLQFLFEYFSETQRNKGNFPGRFSGRQFSNSRSEMNVSTLELGDSALYLCASSIGTAPHDGYTFGSGTRLTVV.